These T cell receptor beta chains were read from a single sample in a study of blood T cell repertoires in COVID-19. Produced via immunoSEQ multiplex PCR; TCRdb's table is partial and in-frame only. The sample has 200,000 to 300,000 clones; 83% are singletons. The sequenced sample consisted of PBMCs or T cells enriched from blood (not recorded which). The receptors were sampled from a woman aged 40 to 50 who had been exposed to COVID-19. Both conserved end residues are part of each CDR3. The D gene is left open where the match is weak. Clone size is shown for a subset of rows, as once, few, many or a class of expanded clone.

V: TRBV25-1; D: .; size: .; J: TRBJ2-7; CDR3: CASSTTPPEVQGSYEQYF; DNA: TGTGCCAGCAGCACAACCCCCCCCGAGGTGCAGGGGTCCTACGAGCAGTACTTC
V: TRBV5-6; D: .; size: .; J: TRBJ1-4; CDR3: CASALRGVREKLFF; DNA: TGTGCCAGCGCCCTTCGGGGGGTACGAGAAAAACTGTTTTTT
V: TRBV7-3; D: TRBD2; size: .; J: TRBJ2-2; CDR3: CASSWLAGTGELFF; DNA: TGTGCCAGCAGCTGGTTAGCGGGTACCGGGGAGCTGTTTTTT
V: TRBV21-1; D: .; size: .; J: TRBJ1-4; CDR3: CASSGGGEDNEKLFF; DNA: TGTGCCAGCAGCGGAGGGGGCGAGGATAATGAAAAACTGTTTTTT
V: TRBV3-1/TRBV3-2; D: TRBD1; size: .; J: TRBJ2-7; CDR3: CASSQQFTGVTGLEQYF; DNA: TGTGCCAGCAGCCAACAATTCACAGGGGTCACGGGGCTCGAGCAGTACTTC
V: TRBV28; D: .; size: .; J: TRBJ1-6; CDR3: CASSFTGTPLHF; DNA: TGTGCCAGCAGTTTTACAGGGACACCCCTCCACTTT
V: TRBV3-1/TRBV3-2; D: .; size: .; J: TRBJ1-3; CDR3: CASSQATLDSSGNTIYF; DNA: TGTGCCAGCAGCCAAGCGACTTTAGACAGCTCTGGAAACACCATATATTTT
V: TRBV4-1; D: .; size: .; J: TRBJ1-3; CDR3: CASSLPRGTIYF; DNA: TGCGCCAGCAGTCTTCCCCGAGGCACCATATATTTT
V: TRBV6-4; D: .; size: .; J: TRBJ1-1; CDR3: CASSPGAGNTEAFF; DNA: TGTGCCAGCAGTCCTGGAGCGGGCAACACTGAAGCTTTCTTT
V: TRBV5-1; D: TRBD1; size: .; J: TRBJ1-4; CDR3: CASSLDGTGIGGNEKLFF; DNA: TGCGCCAGCAGCTTGGACGGGACAGGAATCGGTGGTAATGAAAAACTGTTTTTT
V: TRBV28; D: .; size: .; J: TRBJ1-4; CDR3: CASSPPAEEKLFF; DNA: TGTGCCAGCAGTCCCCCCGCGGAGGAAAAACTGTTTTTT
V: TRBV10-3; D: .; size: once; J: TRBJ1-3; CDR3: CAIMMGPQGNTIYF; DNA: TGTGCCATCATGATGGGGCCACAAGGAAACACCATATATTTT
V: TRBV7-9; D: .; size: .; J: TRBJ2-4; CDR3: CASSDPQGTLAKNIQYF; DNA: TGTGCCAGCAGCGACCCACAGGGAACCCTAGCCAAAAACATTCAGTACTTC
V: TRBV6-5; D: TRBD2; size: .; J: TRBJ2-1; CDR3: CASSFGAGGTDEQFF; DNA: TGTGCCAGCAGCTTCGGGGCGGGGGGGACTGATGAGCAGTTCTTC
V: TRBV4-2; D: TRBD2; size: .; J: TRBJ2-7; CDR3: CASSQVAGGQTGQYF; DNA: TGTGCCAGCAGCCAAGTAGCGGGGGGGCAGACGGGGCAGTACTTC
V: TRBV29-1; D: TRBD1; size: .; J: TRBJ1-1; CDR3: CSVEDGTGDTEAFF; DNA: TGCAGCGTTGAAGACGGCACAGGGGACACTGAAGCTTTCTTT